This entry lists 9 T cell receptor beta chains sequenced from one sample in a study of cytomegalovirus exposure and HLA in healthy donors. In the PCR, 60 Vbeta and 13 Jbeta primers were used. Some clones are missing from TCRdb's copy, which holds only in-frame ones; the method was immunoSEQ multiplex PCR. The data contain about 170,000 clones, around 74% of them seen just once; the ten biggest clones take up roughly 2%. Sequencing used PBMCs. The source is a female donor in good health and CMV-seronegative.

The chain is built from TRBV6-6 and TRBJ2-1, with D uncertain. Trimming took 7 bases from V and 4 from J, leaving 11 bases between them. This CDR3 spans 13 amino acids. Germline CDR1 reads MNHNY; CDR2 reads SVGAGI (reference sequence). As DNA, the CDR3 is TGTGCCAGCACCGGTTTTAGTTACAATGAGCAGTTCTTC. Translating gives CASTGFSYNEQFF.

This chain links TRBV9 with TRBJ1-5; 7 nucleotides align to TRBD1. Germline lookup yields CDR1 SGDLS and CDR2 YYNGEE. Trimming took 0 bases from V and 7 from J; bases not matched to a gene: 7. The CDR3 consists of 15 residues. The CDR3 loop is CASSVEGQLYQPQHF. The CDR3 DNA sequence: TGTGCCAGCAGCGTAGAGGGACAGTTATACCAGCCCCAGCATTTT.

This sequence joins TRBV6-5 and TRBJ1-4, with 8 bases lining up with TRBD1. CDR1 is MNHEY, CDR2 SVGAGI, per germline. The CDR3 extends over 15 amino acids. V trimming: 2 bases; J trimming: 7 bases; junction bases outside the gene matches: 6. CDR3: CASSYSQGAAEKLFF. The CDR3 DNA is TGTGCCAGCAGTTACAGCCAGGGGGCGGCTGAAAAACTGTTTTTT.

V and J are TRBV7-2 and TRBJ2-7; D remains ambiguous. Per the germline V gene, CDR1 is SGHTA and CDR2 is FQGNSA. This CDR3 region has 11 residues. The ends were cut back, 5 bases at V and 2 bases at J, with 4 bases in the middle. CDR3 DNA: TGTGCCAGCAGCCGCGCCTACGAGCAGTACTTC. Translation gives CASSRAYEQYF.

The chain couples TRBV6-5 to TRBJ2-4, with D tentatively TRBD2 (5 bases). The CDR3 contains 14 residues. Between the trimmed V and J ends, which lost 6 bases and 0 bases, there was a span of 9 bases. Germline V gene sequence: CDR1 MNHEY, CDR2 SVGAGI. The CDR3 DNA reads TGTGCCAGCAGCCGGGGAATAGCCAAAAACATTCAGTACTTC. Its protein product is CASSRGIAKNIQYF.

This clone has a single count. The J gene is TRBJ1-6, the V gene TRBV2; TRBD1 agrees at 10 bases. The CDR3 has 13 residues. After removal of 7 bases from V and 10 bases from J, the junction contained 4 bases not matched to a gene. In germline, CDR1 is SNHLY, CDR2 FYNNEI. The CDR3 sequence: CASTGTGESPLHF. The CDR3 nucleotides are TGTGCCAGCACCGGGACAGGGGAATCACCCCTCCACTTT.

The DNA for the CDR3 is TGTGCCAGCAGCCATAGCGGGGGAAACACAGATACGCAGTATTTT. Protein product: CASSHSGGNTDTQYF. This chain joins TRBV5-4 and TRBJ2-3, with 9 positions matching TRBD2. J was trimmed by 2 bases and V by 4 bases; bases with no gene match: 5. CDR1 is SGHNT, CDR2 YYREEE, per germline (reference sequence). This CDR3 is built from 15 residues.

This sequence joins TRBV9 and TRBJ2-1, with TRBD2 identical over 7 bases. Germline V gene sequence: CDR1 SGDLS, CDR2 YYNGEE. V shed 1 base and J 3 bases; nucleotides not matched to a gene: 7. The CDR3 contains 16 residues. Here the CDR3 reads CASSVTAGESYNEQFF. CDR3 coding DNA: TGTGCCAGCAGCGTAACGGCGGGGGAGAGCTACAATGAGCAGTTCTTC. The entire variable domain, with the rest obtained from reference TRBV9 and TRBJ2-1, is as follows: DSGVTQTPKHLITATGQRVTLRCSPRSGDLSVYWYQQSLDQGLQFLIQYYNGEERAKGNILERFSAQQFPDLHSELNLSSLELGDSALYFCASSVTAGESYNEQFFGPGTRLTVL.

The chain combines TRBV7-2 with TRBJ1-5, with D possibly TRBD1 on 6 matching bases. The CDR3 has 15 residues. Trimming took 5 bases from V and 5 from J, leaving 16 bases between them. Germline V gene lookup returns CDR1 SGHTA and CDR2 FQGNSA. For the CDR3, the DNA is TGTGCCAGCAGCCCTAGGGCAGGGGCCGATCAGCCCCAGCATTTT. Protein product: CASSPRAGADQPQHF.